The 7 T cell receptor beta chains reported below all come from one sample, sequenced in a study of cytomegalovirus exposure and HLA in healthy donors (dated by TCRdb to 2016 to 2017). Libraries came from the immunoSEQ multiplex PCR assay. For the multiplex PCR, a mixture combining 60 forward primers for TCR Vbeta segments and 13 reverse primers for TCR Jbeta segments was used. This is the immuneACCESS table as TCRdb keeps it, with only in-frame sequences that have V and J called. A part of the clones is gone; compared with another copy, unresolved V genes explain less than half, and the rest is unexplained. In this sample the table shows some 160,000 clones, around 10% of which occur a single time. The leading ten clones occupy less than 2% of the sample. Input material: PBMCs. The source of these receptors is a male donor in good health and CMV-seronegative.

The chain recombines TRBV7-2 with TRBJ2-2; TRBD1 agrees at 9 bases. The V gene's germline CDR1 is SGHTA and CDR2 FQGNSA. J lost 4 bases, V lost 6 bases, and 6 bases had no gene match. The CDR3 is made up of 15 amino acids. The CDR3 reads CASRNRGLSTGELFF. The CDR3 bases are TGTGCCAGCAGAAACAGGGGGCTGAGCACCGGGGAGCTGTTTTTT.

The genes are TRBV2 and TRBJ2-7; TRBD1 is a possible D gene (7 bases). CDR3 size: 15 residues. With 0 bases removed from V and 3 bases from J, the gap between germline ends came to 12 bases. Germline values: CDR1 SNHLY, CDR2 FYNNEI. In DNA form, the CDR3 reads TGTGCCAGCAGTGAAGCGGGGGGACAGTACTACGAGCAGTACTTC. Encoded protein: CASSEAGGQYYEQYF. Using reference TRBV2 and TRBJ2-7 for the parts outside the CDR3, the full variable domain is EPEVTQTPSHQVTQMGQEVILRCVPISNHLYFYWYRQILGQKVEFLVSFYNNEISEKSEIFDDQFSVERPDGSNFTLKIRSTKLEDSAMYFCASSEAGGQYYEQYFGPGTRLTVT.

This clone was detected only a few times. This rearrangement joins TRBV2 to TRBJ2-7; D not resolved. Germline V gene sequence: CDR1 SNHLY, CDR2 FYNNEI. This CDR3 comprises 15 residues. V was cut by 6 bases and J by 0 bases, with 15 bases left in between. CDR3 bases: TGTGCCAGCAGGGAGACTCAGTTCCGCTCCTACGAGCAGTACTTC. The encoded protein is CASRETQFRSYEQYF.

DNA for the CDR3: TGTGCCAGCAGCTTCTCAGGGGTAAAAAACACTGAAGCTTTCTTT. This codes for CASSFSGVKNTEAFF. This chain joins TRBV13 and TRBJ1-1, with D possibly being TRBD1 (6 bases). Trimming removed 3 bases from V and 2 bases from J, with 13 bases in between. Germline loops: CDR1 PRHDT, CDR2 FYEKMQ (reference sequence). The CDR3 consists of 15 residues.

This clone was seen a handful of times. CDR3 region: CAWSGTPGETGELFF. The CDR3 DNA reads TGTGCCTGGAGTGGTACCCCGGGAGAGACCGGGGAGCTGTTTTTT. This chain connects TRBV30 to TRBJ2-2; TRBD2 is a possible D gene (6 bases). V was shortened by 1 base and J by 5 bases, with 14 bases between the two germline ends. Germline CDR1 GTSNPN, CDR2 SVGIG (reference sequence). CDR3 length: 15 amino acids.

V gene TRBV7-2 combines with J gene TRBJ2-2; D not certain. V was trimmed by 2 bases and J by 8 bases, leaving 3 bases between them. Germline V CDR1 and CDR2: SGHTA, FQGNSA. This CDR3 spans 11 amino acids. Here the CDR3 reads CASSLIGELFF. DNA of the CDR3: TGTGCCAGCAGCTTAATAGGGGAGCTGTTTTTT.

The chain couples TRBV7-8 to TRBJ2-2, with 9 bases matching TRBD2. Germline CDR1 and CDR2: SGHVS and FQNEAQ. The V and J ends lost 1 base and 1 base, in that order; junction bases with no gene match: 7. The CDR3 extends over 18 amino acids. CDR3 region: CASSLVVSGGVNTGELFF. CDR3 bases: TGTGCCAGCAGCTTAGTGGTTAGCGGGGGCGTGAACACCGGGGAGCTGTTTTTT.